This T cell receptor (beta chain) was documented in a study of T cell responses to AZD1222 COVID-19 vaccine. The CDR3 contains 13 residues. Germline V lookup: CDR1 SNHLY, CDR2 FYNNEI. V was cut by 5 bases and J by 2 bases, with 9 bases left in between. Study conclusions and caveats: Spike as a whole was targeted by vaccine-associated CD4 TCRs, dominant at 160-218 and 743-854. After two AZD1222 doses, spike-specific TCR breadth and depth rose versus day 0. Most donors were white British and more were female, and clonal diversity was possibly underestimated.

Some clones are missing from TCRdb's copy, which holds only in-frame ones; the method was immunoSEQ multiplex PCR. This sample has roughly 100,000 clones, with about 88% found just once. For this clone: Antigen: not known.

This clonotype originated in an adult who received the AZD1222 COVID-19 vaccine. J is TRBJ1-1 and V is TRBV2; D might be TRBD1 (5 bases). This material consisted of peripheral blood, taken 28 days after the second AZD1222 dose. The CDR3 nucleotides read TGTGCCAGCAGTTCGAGGGGCAACACTGAAGCTTTCTTT. It translates to CASSSRGNTEAFF.